The clone carrying this T cell receptor (beta chain) was counted at least ten times. Its antigen is undetermined. Trimming took off 6 bases at V and 2 bases at J, with 15 bases between the two ends. This CDR3 spans 15 amino acids. Each CDR3 protein gets one entry after TCRdb re-called the 5' RACE reads with MiXCR. This table holds approximately 69,000 distinct CDR3 sequences, over 9.5% found once. This sample is part of a study of early T cells in non-severe SARS-CoV-2 infection. The study's findings and limits: VDJdb matching favored anti-spike CD8 responses, missing private and CD4 specificities.

The sequence was obtained from an adult who was a healthcare worker with PCR-confirmed SARS-CoV-2 infection or an uninfected control (not recorded which). The chain has TRBV12-3 or TRBV12-4 and TRBJ2-3; D is unresolved. Sequences were derived from whole blood, sampled at baseline. For the CDR3, the DNA is TGTGCCAGCAGCCTAGGAACAAGAGCCACAGATACGCAGTATTTT. Protein: CASSLGTRATDTQYF.